This entry concerns a single T cell receptor (beta chain). The source of the sample is a study of blood T cell repertoires in COVID-19. In the study overall: Specimens from acute and convalescent COVID-19 originated in the United States, Italy and Spain.

The CDR3 loop spans 12 amino acids. The germline V gene has CDR1 LNHDA and CDR2 SQIVND (reference sequence). V shed 6 bases and J shed 6 bases, with 10 bases lying between them. Assay used: immunoSEQ multiplex PCR; TCRdb lists only in-frame clones, some missing. The sample includes around 60,000 clones, around 90% seen only once; the top ten take roughly an eighth. This clonotype was sampled from a man in his fifties or sixties with active COVID-19. The chain couples TRBV19 to TRBJ2-3, with TRBD2 as a possible D gene (5 bases). The sequenced sample consisted of peripheral blood. CDR3 nucleotide sequence: TGTGCCAGTAGCGGGATCGGGGATACGCAGTATTTT. This gives the protein CASSGIGDTQYF.